The 21 T cell receptor beta chains presented below share a single source sample, sequenced in a study of memory CD4+ T cells and cytomegalovirus serostatus (dated by TCRdb to between 2019 and 2020). The method was the immunoSEQ multiplex PCR assay. Here the immuneACCESS table is served through TCRdb, limited to in-frame sequences with V and J called. Missing clones are a known gap in these copies; in checked studies unresolved V genes cover under half, and the rest lacks a known reason. The sample table shows 40,000 to 45,000 clones, and roughly three quarters are seen once. Approximately 0.77% of the sample belongs to the ten largest clones. A FACSAria II was used to sort memory CD4+ T cells, defined as single viable CD3+CD4+CD8-CD45RO+ cells. Sequencing used memory CD4+ T cells from blood. These receptors came from an adult in good health and CMV-seronegative.

The chain employs TRBV18 and TRBJ1-1; D is unclear. This CDR3 contains 13 residues. Germline CDR1 reads KGHSH; CDR2 reads LQKENI. The germline V and J ends were trimmed by 3 bases and 2 bases, with 7 bases remaining between them. In DNA, the CDR3 is TGTGCCAGCTCACCGACTCTTAACACTGAAGCTTTCTTT. Translation gives CASSPTLNTEAFF.

This clone is medium-sized within its sample. V gene TRBV5-1 combines with J gene TRBJ1-4; D ambiguous. Trimming stripped 0 bases from V and 5 bases from J, with 14 bases between. The CDR3 consists of 16 residues. CDR1 and CDR2 from the germline V gene are SGHRS and YFSETQ. The CDR3 loop is CASSLGTGSLNEKLFF. The CDR3 coding sequence is TGCGCCAGCAGCTTGGGTACGGGATCCTTAAATGAAAAACTGTTTTTT.

The rearrangement uses TRBV27 and TRBJ2-5; 7 bases agree with TRBD2. V shed 3 bases and J 5 bases; nucleotides not matched to a gene: 6. Germline CDR1 and CDR2: MNHEY and SMNVEV (reference sequence). The CDR3 loop spans 14 amino acids. DNA of the CDR3: TGTGCCAGCAGTTTCTCGCGGGGGTCCGAGACCCAGTACTTC. Its translation: CASSFSRGSETQYF.

This sequence joins TRBV30 and TRBJ2-7; 9 bases fit TRBD2. Germline CDR1 is GTSNPN and CDR2 is SVGIG (reference sequence). With V trimmed by 7 bases and J by 3 bases, 7 bases remained unmatched. CDR3 length: 13 amino acids. CDR3 in amino acids: CALSGGLDYEQYF. The CDR3 DNA reads as TGTGCCTTAAGCGGGGGGCTAGACTACGAGCAGTACTTC.

This clone is a singleton in its sample. The V call is TRBV11-2, the J call TRBJ2-7; 7 bases fit TRBD2. This CDR3 contains 14 residues. CDR1 and CDR2 from the germline V gene are SGHAT and FQNNGV. J gave up 2 bases and V 7 bases, and 8 bases lay outside the gene matches. CDR3 residues: CASTDRGLTYEQYF. CDR3 nucleotides: TGTGCCAGCACCGATCGGGGACTAACCTACGAGCAGTACTTC.

The V gene is TRBV7-2, the J gene TRBJ2-1; 9 bases align to TRBD2. The CDR3 totals 14 residues. The V gene end was trimmed by 2 bases and the J gene end by 12 bases; junction bases not matched to a gene: 8. Germline assignment: CDR1 SGHTA and CDR2 FQGNSA. The CDR3 here is CASSLHTAGGRQFF. CDR3 nucleotide sequence: TGTGCCAGCAGCTTACATACTGCGGGGGGGCGGCAGTTCTTC. Supplemented by reference TRBV7-2 and TRBJ2-1, the full variable domain reads GAGVSQSPSNKVTEKGKDVELRCDPISGHTALYWYRQSLGQGLEFLIYFQGNSAPDKSGLPSDRFSAERTGGSVSTLTIQRTQQEDSAVYLCASSLHTAGGRQFFGPGTRLTVL.

This sequence joins TRBV7-3 and TRBJ1-5; 7 nucleotides match TRBD1. From germline, CDR1 is SGHTA and CDR2 FQGTGA. J lost 4 bases, V lost 5 bases, and 5 bases had no gene match. This CDR3 has 14 amino acids. CDR3 residues: CASSHGQENQPQHF. For the CDR3, the DNA is TGTGCCAGCAGCCACGGACAGGAAAATCAGCCCCAGCATTTT.

The J gene is TRBJ1-1, the V gene TRBV5-8; no clear D gene. Germline V gene data show CDR1 as SGHTS and CDR2 as YDEGEE. CDR3 length: 13 residues. Trimming took 2 bases from V and 1 from J, leaving 6 bases between them. CDR3 protein: CASSLARNTEAFF. As DNA, the CDR3 is TGTGCCAGCAGCTTAGCCAGGAACACTGAAGCTTTCTTT.

The V gene is TRBV6-6, the J gene TRBJ2-5; D assignment may be TRBD1 or TRBD2 (5 bases each). The CDR3 is 16 amino acids. The germline gives CDR1 MNHNY, CDR2 SVGAGI (reference sequence). Trimming removed 7 bases at V and 5 bases at J, with 23 bases between. The CDR3 DNA sequence: TGTGCCAGCAAGGCGATAGGGACGGTCCTTGGGGAGACCCAGTACTTC. Translated, it gives CASKAIGTVLGETQYF.

The rearrangement links TRBV9 to TRBJ2-3; 7 nucleotides match TRBD2. From germline, CDR1 is SGDLS and CDR2 YYNGEE. This CDR3 region has 16 residues. V shed 2 bases, J shed 6 bases, and the junction held 12 bases outside the gene matches. The CDR3 here is CASSVSLGEGSDTQYF. CDR3 coding DNA: TGTGCCAGCAGCGTTTCTCTGGGGGAGGGGTCGGATACGCAGTATTTT.

The V and J genes are TRBV30 and TRBJ1-2; possibly TRBD1 for D (6 bases). Germline V CDR1 and CDR2: GTSNPN, SVGIG (reference sequence). This CDR3 spans 14 amino acids. Trimming removed 3 bases from V and 4 bases from J, with 15 bases in between. The CDR3 DNA sequence: TGTGCCTGGAGAACACAGGGTGCGGGCTATGGCTACACCTTC. Encoded protein: CAWRTQGAGYGYTF. The full variable domain, its missing parts supplied by reference TRBV30 and TRBJ1-2, is SQTIHQWPATLVQPVGSPLSLECTVEGTSNPNLYWYRQAAGRGLQLLFYSVGIGQISSEVPQNLSASRPQDRQFILSSKKLLLSDSGFYLCAWRTQGAGYGYTFGSGTRLTVV.

In its sample, this clone was seen once. The rearrangement links TRBV5-4 to TRBJ2-1; D is unresolved. V was clipped by 4 bases and J by 5 bases, with 4 bases between them. Germline assignment: CDR1 SGHNT and CDR2 YYREEE (reference sequence). CDR3 length: 11 amino acids. The CDR3 reads CASSVDNEQFF. The CDR3 DNA is TGTGCCAGCAGCGTTGACAATGAGCAGTTCTTC.

The chain is built from TRBV19 and TRBJ1-1; 7 bases align to TRBD1. J gave up 1 base and V 7 bases, and 3 bases lay outside the gene matches. Germline loops: CDR1 LNHDA, CDR2 SQIVND (reference sequence). The CDR3 loop spans 13 amino acids. The CDR3 nucleotides read TGTGCCAGTACGGGACAGCGGAACACTGAAGCTTTCTTT. Protein sequence: CASTGQRNTEAFF.

Concerning this clone: The germline gene is not matched at one end of the junction; a read error may be the cause. The genes are TRBV7-7 and TRBJ2-5; D not certain. The CDR3 sequence is 13 residues long. Germline loops: CDR1 SSHAT, CDR2 FNYEAQ (reference sequence). The CDR3 region has the DNA TGTGCTAGCAGCCCCCTGAGTGGAGAGACCCAGTACTTC. Translated, it gives CASSPLSGETQYF.

The chain joins TRBV27 to TRBJ1-1; the D gene is possibly TRBD1 (5 bases). V lost 6 bases to trimming and J lost 9 bases, with 20 bases between them. Germline loops: CDR1 MNHEY, CDR2 SMNVEV (reference sequence). The length of the CDR3 is 14 residues. CDR3 DNA: TGTGCCAGCAGCACGGGACCAAATACTGAAAAAGCTTTCTTT. Encoded protein: CASSTGPNTEKAFF.

This chain uses TRBV18 with TRBJ1-1, with D possibly matching TRBD1 (5 bases). Deletions cut 3 bases from V and 5 bases from J, with 13 bases between. The CDR3 is made up of 14 amino acids. Per germline, CDR1 KGHSH and CDR2 LQKENI. The CDR3 spells CASSPGTSGTEAFF. The CDR3, as DNA: TGTGCCAGCTCACCGGGGACCTCGGGAACTGAAGCTTTCTTT. Full variable domain (outside the CDR3, taken from reference TRBV18 and TRBJ1-1): NAGVMQNPRHLVRRRGQEARLRCSPMKGHSHVYWYRQLPEEGLKFMVYLQKENIIDESGMPKERFSAEFPKEGPSILRIQQVVRGDSAAYFCASSPGTSGTEAFFGQGTRLTVV.

This chain joins TRBV7-2 and TRBJ2-7; D possibly corresponds to TRBD1 (8 bases). V was clipped by 5 bases and J by 3 bases, with 14 bases between them. The CDR3 covers 14 residues. Per the germline V gene, CDR1 is SGHTA and CDR2 is FQGNSA. This chain's CDR3 is CASSLQGGYYEQYF. CDR3 nucleotide sequence: TGTGCCAGCAGCCTACAGGGGGGGTACTACGAGCAGTACTTC.

The chain carries TRBV11-2 and TRBJ1-1; TRBD1 is a possible D gene (5 bases). Looked up from germline, CDR1 is SGHAT and CDR2 is FQNNGV. The V gene lost 5 bases and the J gene lost 4 bases, with 8 bases spanning the gap. This CDR3 comprises 12 residues. In DNA, the CDR3 is TGTGCCAGCAGCAGGGGAAGCACTGAAGCTTTCTTT. As protein: CASSRGSTEAFF.

The chain couples TRBV20-1 to TRBJ2-1; D uncertain. V was pared by 6 bases and J by 8 bases, with 11 bases between. Looked up from germline, CDR1 is DFQATT and CDR2 is SNEGSKA (reference sequence). This CDR3 region has 11 residues. This chain's CDR3 is CSAAPRDEQFF. The CDR3 DNA sequence: TGCAGTGCGGCTCCCCGGGATGAGCAGTTCTTC.

The genes are TRBV4-3 and TRBJ2-3, with a possible D match to TRBD1 (5 bases). The CDR3 runs 15 residues. V lost 0 bases to trimming and J lost 3 bases, with 10 bases between them. CDR1 and CDR2 from the germline V gene are LGHNA and YSLEER. CDR3 nucleotide sequence: TGCGCCAGCAGCCAAGAGGGCAGGGTAACAGATACGCAGTATTTT. This translates into CASSQEGRVTDTQYF.

This chain uses TRBV5-4 with TRBJ2-3; no reliable D call. The CDR3 covers 12 residues. Germline assignment: CDR1 SGHNT and CDR2 YYREEE (reference sequence). Between the trimmed V and J ends, which lost 1 base and 4 bases, there was a span of 4 bases. CDR3 coding DNA: TGTGCCAGCAGCTTGTTTGCAGATACGCAGTATTTT. This gives the protein CASSLFADTQYF.